These T cell receptor beta chains were read from a single sample in a study of OX40 agonist ivuxolimab in advanced cancers. The protocol was immunoSEQ multiplex PCR, while the TCRdb copy is restricted to in-frame clones and leaves out a portion. The sample has roughly 57,000 clones, 87% seen once. The sequencing used CD4+ or CD8+ T cells sorted from blood, collected in a trial of the OX40 agonist ivuxolimab. The receptors were gathered from an adult with an advanced solid tumor such as melanoma, head and neck, liver or kidney cancer. CDR3s include the opening cysteine and the closing phenylalanine or tryptophan. Each record gives: D gene, J gene, V gene, clone size, CDR3 DNA, CDR3 protein. The D gene is left open where the match is weak. Only some rows state a clone size, as once, few, many or a class for expanded clones.

>TRBD1|TRBJ1-1|TRBV28|once
TGTGCCAGCAGTTTATCCTCCGTACAGGGGCCAACTTTCTTT
CASSLSSVQGPTFF
>-|TRBJ2-1|TRBV6-6|once
TGTGCCAGCAGGGGGATCGGGTACTACAATGAGCAGTTCTTC
CASRGIGYYNEQFF
>-|TRBJ2-1|TRBV27|-
TGTGCCAGCAGTTTTAGCGGTTTCTCCTACAATGAGCAGTTCTTC
CASSFSGFSYNEQFF
>-|TRBJ2-1|TRBV9|-
TGTGCCAGCAGCCAGTCCTACAATGAGCAGTTCTTC
CASSQSYNEQFF
>-|TRBJ2-7|TRBV11-2|-
TGTGCCAGCAGCTTAGTTGTCACCTACGAGCAGTACTTC
CASSLVVTYEQYF
>TRBD2|TRBJ2-1|TRBV7-3|-
TGTGCCAGCAGCCTCTTTGGGACTAGCGGAAACAATGAGCAGTTCTTC
CASSLFGTSGNNEQFF
>-|TRBJ1-1|TRBV11-3|-
TGTGCCAGCAATCCGTTGGGGAGGACTGAAGCTTTCTTT
CASNPLGRTEAFF
>-|TRBJ1-3|TRBV7-2|once
TGTGCCAGCAGCCCCTCGTACAGGGCGAACACCATATATTTT
CASSPSYRANTIYF
>TRBD2|TRBJ2-1|TRBV5-1|-
TGCGCCAGCAGCTTGTTCCCAGCGGGAGAAGTGTGGAATGAGCAGTTCTTC
CASSLFPAGEVWNEQFF
>-|TRBJ1-5|TRBV18|-
TGTGCCAGCTCACCACCGACCGGCAATCAGCCCCAGCATTTT
CASSPPTGNQPQHF
>TRBD1|TRBJ2-7|TRBV28|-
TGTGCCAGCAGCCGTACAGGGGCAACTCTCTCCTACGAGCAGTACTTC
CASSRTGATLSYEQYF
>-|TRBJ2-7|TRBV28|-
TGTGCTATCAGGAGGGGAACCTACGAGCAGTACTTC
CAIRRGTYEQYF
>-|TRBJ2-5|TRBV10-2|-
TGCGCCAGCAGGGGGAGGACCCAGTACTTC
CASRGRTQYF
>-|TRBJ2-2|TRBV4-1|-
TGCGCCAGCAGCCAAGGACCGGGATACACCGGGGAGCTGTTTTTT
CASSQGPGYTGELFF
>TRBD2|TRBJ2-6|TRBV5-1|-
TGCGCCAGCAGCCGGACTAGCGGGAGCTCTGGGGCCAACGTCCTGACTTTC
CASSRTSGSSGANVLTF
>-|TRBJ1-1|TRBV5-6|-
TGTGCCAGCAGCTTTACTGGGAGAATCGCTGAAGCTTTCTTT
CASSFTGRIAEAFF
>TRBD1|TRBJ1-1|TRBV28|-
TGTGCCAGCAGTTTATTTGGTAGGACAGGGGACCCTGAAGCTTTCTTT
CASSLFGRTGDPEAFF
>-|TRBJ2-5|TRBV7-9|once
TGTGCCAGCAGCTTAGAGGGAGTGGCAGAGACCCAGTACTTC
CASSLEGVAETQYF
>-|TRBJ2-7|TRBV7-2|once
TGTGCCAGCAGCCCCCAGGGCCACGAGCAGTACTTC
CASSPQGHEQYF
>TRBD1|TRBJ2-5|TRBV28|-
TGTGCCAGCAGAGACAGGGGAGAGACCCAGTACTTC
CASRDRGETQYF
>-|TRBJ1-1|TRBV6-6|-
TGTGCCATCAGTGAGTCTGCAGACTTGAACACTGAAGCTTTCTTT
CAISESADLNTEAFF
>-|TRBJ1-4|TRBV19|-
TGTGCCAGTAGTATAAGGGTCGCAACTAATGAAAAACTGTTTTTT
CASSIRVATNEKLFF
>TRBD1|TRBJ1-1|TRBV7-9|-
TGTGCCAGCAGCGCGACAGGGGGGACTGAAGCTTTCTTT
CASSATGGTEAFF